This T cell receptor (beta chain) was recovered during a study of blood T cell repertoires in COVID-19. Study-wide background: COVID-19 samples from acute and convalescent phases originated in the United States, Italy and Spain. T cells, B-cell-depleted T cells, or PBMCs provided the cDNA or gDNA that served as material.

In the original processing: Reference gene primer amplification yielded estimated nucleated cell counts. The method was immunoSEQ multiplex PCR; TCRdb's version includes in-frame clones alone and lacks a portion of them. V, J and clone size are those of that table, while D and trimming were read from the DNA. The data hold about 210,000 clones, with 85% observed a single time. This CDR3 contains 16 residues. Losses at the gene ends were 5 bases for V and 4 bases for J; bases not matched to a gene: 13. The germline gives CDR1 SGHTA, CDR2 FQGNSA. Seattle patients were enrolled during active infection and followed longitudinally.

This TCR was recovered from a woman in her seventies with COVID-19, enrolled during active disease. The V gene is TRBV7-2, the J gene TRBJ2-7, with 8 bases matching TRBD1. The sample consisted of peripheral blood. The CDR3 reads CASSPQVGTGVYEQYF. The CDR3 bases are TGTGCCAGCAGCCCCCAGGTAGGGACAGGCGTATACGAGCAGTACTTC.